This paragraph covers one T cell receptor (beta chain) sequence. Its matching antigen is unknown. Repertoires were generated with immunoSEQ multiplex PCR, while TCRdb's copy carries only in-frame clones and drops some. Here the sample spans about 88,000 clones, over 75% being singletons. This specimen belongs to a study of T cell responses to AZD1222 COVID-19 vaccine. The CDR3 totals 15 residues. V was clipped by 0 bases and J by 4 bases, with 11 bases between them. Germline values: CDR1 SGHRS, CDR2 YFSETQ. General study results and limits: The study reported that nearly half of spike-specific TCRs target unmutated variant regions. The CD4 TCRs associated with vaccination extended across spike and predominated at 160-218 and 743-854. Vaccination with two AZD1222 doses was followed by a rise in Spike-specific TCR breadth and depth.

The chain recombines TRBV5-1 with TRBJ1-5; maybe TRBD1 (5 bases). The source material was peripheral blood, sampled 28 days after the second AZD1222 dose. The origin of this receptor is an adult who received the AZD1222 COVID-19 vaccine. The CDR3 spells CASSLDGTANQPQHF. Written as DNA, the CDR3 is TGCGCCAGCAGCTTGGACGGGACTGCGAATCAGCCCCAGCATTTT.